Included here is one TCR beta chain sequence, with context. Antigen specificity is unknown. MiXCR, applied by TCRdb to the RT-PCR reads, yields one record per CDR3 protein. Among around 850,000 distinct CDR3 sequences listed, approximately 17% were seen once. V lost 4 bases and J lost 6, with 12 bases in between. The CDR3 runs 13 residues. Germline V CDR1 and CDR2: SGHTA, FQGTGA. The record originates from a study of response to subunit inactivated influenza vaccine. Regarding the study as a whole: The study's authors posited that every seasonal influenza vaccination enlists few new T cells.

The sequenced sample was PBMCs from blood, obtained around 5 days after vaccination. This sequence joins TRBV7-3 and TRBJ1-1; D is uncertain. This TCR was recovered from a man aged 50 to 60 who received an inactivated influenza vaccine. Written as DNA, the CDR3 is TGTGCCAGCAGCTCGGGGATATGGGCTGAAGCTTTCTTT. It is translated as CASSSGIWAEAFF.